Listed here are 16 T cell receptor beta chains from one sample, sequenced in a study of blood T cell repertoires in COVID-19. Method: immunoSEQ multiplex PCR; TCRdb's copy keeps in-frame clones and lacks some. The sample has under 300,000 clones, approximately 80% seen once; the top ten hold roughly 2%. The sequenced sample was peripheral blood. These receptors were taken from a man under 40 who had recovered from COVID-19.

The V and J genes are TRBV12-3 or TRBV12-4 and TRBJ1-6; 7 bases agree with TRBD1. The CDR3 consists of 13 residues. V trimming: 5 bases; J trimming: 9 bases; junction bases outside the gene matches: 4. The CDR3 DNA reads TGTGCCAGCAGTAACAGACAGGGTTCACCCCTCCACTTT. This sequence encodes CASSNRQGSPLHF.

The chain has TRBV25-1 and TRBJ1-3, with D tentatively TRBD1 (5 bases). V was clipped by 3 bases and J by 0 bases, with 9 bases between them. The CDR3 has 15 amino acids. Germline values: CDR1 MGHDK, CDR2 SYGVNS. For the CDR3, the DNA is TGTGCCAGCAGTGACCCGGGGGGCTCTGGAAACACCATATATTTT. It specifies CASSDPGGSGNTIYF.

The chain couples TRBV18 to TRBJ1-5, with no clear D. V dropped 1 base and J dropped 4 bases, with 5 bases sitting between them. In germline, CDR1 is KGHSH, CDR2 LQKENI. The CDR3 consists of 13 residues. The chain's CDR3 is CASSPRQNQPQHF. The CDR3 region has the DNA TGTGCCAGCTCACCACGGCAGAATCAGCCCCAGCATTTT.

The chain links TRBV19 to TRBJ2-2, with D possibly matching TRBD1 (6 bases). The CDR3 totals 14 residues. With 7 bases removed from V and 4 bases from J, the gap between germline ends came to 13 bases. The germline gives CDR1 LNHDA, CDR2 SQIVND (reference sequence). In nucleotides, the CDR3 is TGTGCCAGTAAGTGGCAGGGGTCCACCGGGGAGCTGTTTTTT. It translates to CASKWQGSTGELFF.

The chain employs TRBV5-4 and TRBJ2-1; 11 bases are shared with TRBD2. Germline V gene data show CDR1 as SGHNT and CDR2 as YYREEE (reference sequence). V shed 0 bases and J 4 bases; nucleotides not matched to a gene: 0. This CDR3 spans 15 amino acids. CDR3 residues: CASSLGLAGYNEQFF. CDR3 DNA sequence: TGTGCCAGCAGCTTGGGACTAGCGGGGTACAATGAGCAGTTCTTC.

This chain connects TRBV7-2 to TRBJ2-2; unclear D gene. Between the trimmed V and J ends, which lost 5 bases and 2 bases, there was a span of 15 bases. CDR3 length: 16 amino acids. Germline CDR1 and CDR2: SGHTA and FQGNSA. DNA of the CDR3: TGTGCCAGCAGCAGTTGGGCCTCCTCCAACACCGGGGAGCTGTTTTTT. Translating it yields CASSSWASSNTGELFF.

In this sample, this clone turned up once. The chain uses TRBV10-3 and TRBJ2-7, with no clear D. The CDR3 loop spans 12 amino acids. Looked up from germline, CDR1 is ENHRY and CDR2 is SYGVKD. V lost 4 bases, J lost 0 bases, and 4 bases lay in between. DNA for the CDR3: TGTGCCATCAGTGGCAGCTCCTACGAGCAGTACTTC. This encodes CAISGSSYEQYF.

This sequence joins TRBV27 and TRBJ1-2; weak D call: TRBD1 (6 bases). Between the trimmed V and J ends, which lost 8 bases and 7 bases, there was a span of 14 bases. CDR3 length: 12 amino acids. CDR1 and CDR2 (germline): MNHEY, SMNVEV (reference sequence). CDR3 region: CASRTGFRGYTF. CDR3 sequence (DNA): TGTGCCAGCCGAACAGGGTTTCGTGGCTACACCTTC.

The chain combines TRBV4-2 with TRBJ1-5; 9 bases agree with TRBD1. Germline values: CDR1 LGHNA, CDR2 YNFKEQ. The junction had 7 bases not matched to a gene; V was cut back by 3 bases and J by 7 bases. The CDR3 length is 15 residues. CDR3 nucleotides: TGTGCCAGCAGCCAGGGACAGGGTGTGGAACAGCCCCAGCATTTT. Amino acids: CASSQGQGVEQPQHF.

V usage is TRBV28 and J usage is TRBJ2-3; 12 positions match TRBD1. CDR3 length: 14 amino acids. V lost 4 bases, J lost 8 bases, and 4 bases stayed unmatched. The germline V gene encodes CDR1 MDHEN and CDR2 SYDVKM. The CDR3 DNA reads TGTGCCAGCAGTTCGGGACAGGGGGCCTCTACGCAGTATTTT. Residues: CASSSGQGASTQYF.

The chain employs TRBV9 and TRBJ1-3; no reliable D call. The CDR3 spans 14 residues. Trimming removed 3 bases at V and 0 bases at J, with 7 bases between. From germline, CDR1 is SGDLS and CDR2 YYNGEE. The CDR3 region is CASSAQSSGNTIYF. The CDR3 DNA is TGTGCCAGCAGCGCACAGAGCTCTGGAAACACCATATATTTT.

The rearrangement links TRBV5-1 to TRBJ2-7; D perhaps matches TRBD2 (5 bases). Trimming stripped 4 bases from V and 0 bases from J, with 14 bases between. CDR1 SGHRS and CDR2 YFSETQ come from the germline V gene. The CDR3 runs 15 residues. CDR3 sequence: CASSPGQGGSYEQYF. The CDR3 DNA reads TGCGCCAGCAGCCCTGGCCAAGGAGGCTCCTACGAGCAGTACTTC.

The V and J genes are TRBV25-1 and TRBJ2-7, with 7 nucleotides matching TRBD1. Germline-derived CDR1 and CDR2 are MGHDK and SYGVNS. V dropped 3 bases and J dropped 3; count of bases not matched to a gene: 5. The CDR3 consists of 14 residues. CDR3 nucleotides: TGTGCCAGCAGTGATATAAGACAGGGCTACGAGCAGTACTTC. Its protein product is CASSDIRQGYEQYF.

V and J are TRBV11-3 and TRBJ2-5, with 7 nucleotides matching TRBD1. The CDR3 loop spans 15 amino acids. CDR1 SGHNT and CDR2 YENEEA come from the germline V gene. V lost 4 bases and J lost 5; bases outside the gene matches: 10. CDR3 region: CASSSALGGHETQYF. Here the CDR3 DNA reads TGTGCCAGCAGCTCGGCCTTAGGGGGCCATGAGACCCAGTACTTC.

This chain links TRBV12-5 with TRBJ2-2, with D tentatively TRBD2 (6 bases). V was trimmed by 2 bases and J by 5 bases, leaving 6 bases between them. The CDR3 is 13 amino acids. CDR1 is LGHNT, CDR2 FRNRAP, per germline. CDR3 protein: CASGLRGTGELFF. The CDR3 nucleotides read TGTGCTAGTGGTTTGCGGGGGACCGGGGAGCTGTTTTTT.

This rearrangement joins TRBV6-1 to TRBJ1-5; 7 nucleotides align to TRBD1. Losses at the gene ends were 6 bases for V and 4 bases for J; bases not matched to a gene: 15. Germline-derived CDR1 and CDR2 are MNHNS and SASEGT. This CDR3 comprises 17 residues. The CDR3 loop is CASREKSYRGWNQPQHF. CDR3 coding DNA: TGTGCCAGCAGGGAAAAGAGTTACAGGGGTTGGAATCAGCCCCAGCATTTT.